This section outlines one T cell receptor beta chain sequence together with its context. In the PCR, 60 Vbeta and 13 Jbeta primers were used. The protocol was immunoSEQ multiplex PCR, while the TCRdb copy is restricted to in-frame clones and leaves out a portion. Among roughly 77,000 clones listed, 10% were seen once. The record originates from a study of cytomegalovirus exposure and HLA in healthy donors. There are 16 residues in the CDR3. Germline V gives CDR1 SGHAT, CDR2 FQNNGV. V lost 7 bases to trimming and J lost 5 bases, with 20 bases between them. The TCR was taken from a man in his sixties in good health and CMV-seropositive. The chain employs TRBV11-2 and TRBJ2-2; tentative D call: TRBD1 (6 bases). What was sequenced was PBMCs. As DNA, the CDR3 is TGTGCCAGCATGTTTGCTCTTTTAGGGGGTACCGGGGAGCTGTTTTTT. Its protein is CASMFALLGGTGELFF. Complete variable domain (other parts from reference TRBV11-2 and TRBJ2-2): EAGVAQSPRYKIIEKRQSVAFWCNPISGHATLYWYQQILGQGPKLLIQFQNNGVVDDSQLPKDRFSAERLKGVDSTLKIQPAKLEDSAVYLCASMFALLGGTGELFFGEGSRLTVL.